These T cell receptor beta chains were read from a single sample in a study of spatial heterogeneity in lung cancer. One entry per CDR3 protein results from TCRdb running MiXCR on the 5' RACE reads. Among about 120,000 distinct CDR3 sequences listed, 12% were seen once. The source material was PBMCs, sampled at follow-up. The receptors originated from a male donor with early-stage non-small cell lung cancer. Each CDR3 is given with its conserved first and last residue. Clone size is not always given. Where it is, it says once, few, many or a class for expanded clones.

size: few; V: TRBV5-1; J: TRBJ2-3; CDR3: CASRGAGGATDTQYF
size: many; V: TRBV29-1; J: TRBJ2-3; CDR3: CSGGTSGGTQYF
size: many; V: TRBV10-2; J: TRBJ1-1; CDR3: CASSDGVEAFF
size: many; V: TRBV7-9; J: TRBJ1-2; CDR3: CASSYDRVLNYGYTF
size: -; V: TRBV10-3; J: TRBJ2-1; CDR3: CAINTGTGTNNEQFF
size: many; V: TRBV5-1; J: TRBJ2-3; CDR3: CASSKDQATDTQYF
size: -; V: TRBV20-1; J: TRBJ1-4; CDR3: CSARYPGGRTNEKLFF
size: -; V: TRBV28; J: TRBJ2-4; CDR3: CASSLFKGNIQYF
size: -; V: TRBV9; J: TRBJ2-2; CDR3: CASSVRDRGTGELFF
size: -; V: TRBV6-6; J: TRBJ2-3; CDR3: CASTFTGVGTDTQYF
size: few; V: TRBV10-3; J: TRBJ2-3; CDR3: CAITSKLAGGTDTQYF
size: few; V: TRBV11-3; J: TRBJ2-5; CDR3: CASSLDGSGGHPRSVTQYF
size: many; V: TRBV9; J: TRBJ2-3; CDR3: CASSDGTTRYTQYF
size: few; V: TRBV29-1; J: TRBJ2-7; CDR3: CSVERGQGAKVEQYF
size: -; V: TRBV5-1; J: TRBJ2-5; CDR3: CASSLATRQETQYF
size: many; V: TRBV4-1; J: TRBJ2-5; CDR3: CASSLGPETQYF
size: few; V: TRBV6-2/TRBV6-3; J: TRBJ1-4; CDR3: CASSYRLSEKLFF
size: -; V: TRBV6-1; J: TRBJ1-5; CDR3: CASSEALSGQPQHF
size: -; V: TRBV7-8; J: TRBJ2-1; CDR3: CASSRERRVQSYNEQFF
size: few; V: TRBV6-5; J: TRBJ2-3; CDR3: CASSLRVADTQYF
size: many; V: TRBV7-2; J: TRBJ1-6; CDR3: CASRPGAGQVNSPLHF
size: many; V: TRBV19; J: TRBJ1-5; CDR3: CASSIGQPQHF
size: few; V: TRBV25-1; J: TRBJ1-2; CDR3: CASSGQGESYGYTF
size: many; V: TRBV11-2; J: TRBJ2-7; CDR3: CASSLYDYEQYF
size: many; V: TRBV12-3/TRBV12-4; J: TRBJ2-7; CDR3: CASSLARSYEQYF
size: many; V: TRBV5-1; J: TRBJ1-1; CDR3: CASRSGNTEAFF
size: many; V: TRBV7-2; J: TRBJ2-3; CDR3: CASSLMGVLTDTQYF
size: few; V: TRBV27; J: TRBJ1-2; CDR3: CASGTANYYGYTF
size: few; V: TRBV27; J: TRBJ2-7; CDR3: CASSFGTGAYEQYF
size: -; V: TRBV5-3; J: TRBJ2-2; CDR3: CARSPGTGYTGELFF
size: few; V: TRBV9; J: TRBJ1-3; CDR3: CASSSSTGFSGNTIYF
size: -; V: TRBV28; J: TRBJ2-5; CDR3: CASSFRGRRETQYF
size: few; V: TRBV18; J: TRBJ2-2; CDR3: CASSPTPGELFF
size: -; V: TRBV11-2; J: TRBJ2-1; CDR3: CASSPRTGGYYNEQFF
size: -; V: TRBV2; J: TRBJ1-2; CDR3: CASSSKRTGHGGGYTF
size: few; V: TRBV6-2/TRBV6-3; J: TRBJ2-7; CDR3: CASSWLRVTYEQYF
size: many; V: TRBV20-1; J: TRBJ1-1; CDR3: CSAFETGGGTEAFF
size: many; V: TRBV29-1; J: TRBJ1-2; CDR3: CSVKQGYDYGYTF
size: -; V: TRBV12-3/TRBV12-4; J: TRBJ2-2; CDR3: CASMRIFGELFF
size: many; V: TRBV18; J: TRBJ1-6; CDR3: CASSPATGGNSPLHF